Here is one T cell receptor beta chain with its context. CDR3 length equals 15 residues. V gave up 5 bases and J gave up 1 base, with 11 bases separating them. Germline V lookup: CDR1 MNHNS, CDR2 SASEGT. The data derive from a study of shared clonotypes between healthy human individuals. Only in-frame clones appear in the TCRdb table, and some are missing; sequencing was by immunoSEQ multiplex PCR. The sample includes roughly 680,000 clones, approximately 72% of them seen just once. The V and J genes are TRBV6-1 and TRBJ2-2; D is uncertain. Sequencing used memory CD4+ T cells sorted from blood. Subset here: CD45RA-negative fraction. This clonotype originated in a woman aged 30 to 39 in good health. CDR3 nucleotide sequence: TGTGCCAGCAGTCTTACAAGTTGGAACACCGGGGAGCTGTTTTTT. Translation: CASSLTSWNTGELFF.